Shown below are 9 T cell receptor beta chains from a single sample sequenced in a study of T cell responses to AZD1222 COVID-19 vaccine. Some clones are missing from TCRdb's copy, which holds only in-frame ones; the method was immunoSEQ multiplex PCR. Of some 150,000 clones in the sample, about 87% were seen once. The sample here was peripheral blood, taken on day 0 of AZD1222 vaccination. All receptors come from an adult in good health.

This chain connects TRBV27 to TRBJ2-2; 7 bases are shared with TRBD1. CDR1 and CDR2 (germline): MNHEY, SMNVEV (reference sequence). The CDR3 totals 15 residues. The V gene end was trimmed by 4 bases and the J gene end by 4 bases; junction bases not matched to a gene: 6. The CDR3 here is CASSSDRVSTGELFF. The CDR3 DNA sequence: TGTGCCAGCAGTTCCGACAGGGTGAGCACCGGGGAGCTGTTTTTT.

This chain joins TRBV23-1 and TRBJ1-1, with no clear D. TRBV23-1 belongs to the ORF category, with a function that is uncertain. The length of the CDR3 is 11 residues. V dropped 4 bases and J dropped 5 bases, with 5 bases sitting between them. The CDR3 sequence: CASSPATEAFF. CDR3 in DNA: TGCGCCAGCAGTCCAGCGACTGAAGCTTTCTTT.

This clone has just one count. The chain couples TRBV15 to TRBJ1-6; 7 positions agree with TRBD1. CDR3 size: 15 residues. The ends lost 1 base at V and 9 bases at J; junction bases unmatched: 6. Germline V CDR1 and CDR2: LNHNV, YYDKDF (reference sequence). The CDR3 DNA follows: TGTGCCACCAGCAGAGCCGGGACAGTGGGTTCACCCCTCCACTTT. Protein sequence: CATSRAGTVGSPLHF.

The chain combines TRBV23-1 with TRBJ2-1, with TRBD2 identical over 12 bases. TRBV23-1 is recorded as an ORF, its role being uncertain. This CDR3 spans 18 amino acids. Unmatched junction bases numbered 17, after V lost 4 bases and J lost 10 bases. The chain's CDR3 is CASSPCTRASGGAIEQFF. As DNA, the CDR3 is TGCGCCAGCAGTCCGTGTACCCGGGCTAGCGGGGGGGCCATCGAGCAGTTCTTC.

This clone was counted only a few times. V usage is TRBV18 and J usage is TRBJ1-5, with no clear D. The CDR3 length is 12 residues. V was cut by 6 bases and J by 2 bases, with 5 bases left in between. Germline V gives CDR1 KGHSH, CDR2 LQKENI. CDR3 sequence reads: CASSTGNQPQHF. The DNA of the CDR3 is TGTGCCAGCTCTACTGGCAATCAGCCCCAGCATTTT.

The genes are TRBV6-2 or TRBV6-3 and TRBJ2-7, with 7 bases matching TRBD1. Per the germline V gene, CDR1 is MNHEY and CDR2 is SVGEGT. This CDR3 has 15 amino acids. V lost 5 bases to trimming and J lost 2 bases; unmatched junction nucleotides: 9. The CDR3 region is CASSRPRDRAYEQYF. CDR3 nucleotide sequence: TGTGCCAGCAGTCGCCCTCGGGACAGAGCCTACGAGCAGTACTTC.

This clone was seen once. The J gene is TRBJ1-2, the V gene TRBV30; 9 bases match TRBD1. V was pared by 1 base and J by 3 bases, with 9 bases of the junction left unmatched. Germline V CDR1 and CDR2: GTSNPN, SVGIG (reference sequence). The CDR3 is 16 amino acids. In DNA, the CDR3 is TGTGCCTGGAGTGGTTTAAGTGGACAGGGGTACTATGGCTACACCTTC. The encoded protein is CAWSGLSGQGYYGYTF.

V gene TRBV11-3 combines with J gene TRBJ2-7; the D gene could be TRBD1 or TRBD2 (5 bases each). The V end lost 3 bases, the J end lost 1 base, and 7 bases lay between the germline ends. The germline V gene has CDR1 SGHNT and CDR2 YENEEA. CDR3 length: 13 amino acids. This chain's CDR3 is CASSFGASYEQYF. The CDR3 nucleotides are TGTGCCAGCAGCTTCGGGGCATCCTACGAGCAGTACTTC.

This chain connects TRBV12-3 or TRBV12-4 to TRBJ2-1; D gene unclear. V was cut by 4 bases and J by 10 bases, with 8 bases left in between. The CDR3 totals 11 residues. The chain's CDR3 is CASSSRMEQFF. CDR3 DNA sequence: TGTGCCAGCAGTTCCAGGATGGAGCAGTTCTTC.